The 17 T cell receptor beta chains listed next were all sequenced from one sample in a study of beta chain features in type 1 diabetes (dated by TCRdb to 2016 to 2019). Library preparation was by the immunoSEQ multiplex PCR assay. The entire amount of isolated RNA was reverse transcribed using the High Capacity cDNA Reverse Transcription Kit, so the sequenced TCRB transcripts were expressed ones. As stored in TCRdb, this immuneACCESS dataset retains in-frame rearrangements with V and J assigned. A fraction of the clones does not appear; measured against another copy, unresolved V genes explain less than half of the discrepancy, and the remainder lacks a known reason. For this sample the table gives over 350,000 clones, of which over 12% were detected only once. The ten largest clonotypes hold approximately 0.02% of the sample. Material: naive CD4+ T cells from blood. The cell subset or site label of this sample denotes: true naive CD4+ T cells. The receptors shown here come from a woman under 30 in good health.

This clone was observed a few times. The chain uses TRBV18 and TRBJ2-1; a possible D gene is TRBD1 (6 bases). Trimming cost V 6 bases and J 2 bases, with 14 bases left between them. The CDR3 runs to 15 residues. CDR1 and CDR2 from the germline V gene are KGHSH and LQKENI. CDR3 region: CASSWTASTYNEQFF. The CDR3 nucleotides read TGTGCCAGCTCCTGGACAGCCTCTACCTACAATGAGCAGTTCTTC.

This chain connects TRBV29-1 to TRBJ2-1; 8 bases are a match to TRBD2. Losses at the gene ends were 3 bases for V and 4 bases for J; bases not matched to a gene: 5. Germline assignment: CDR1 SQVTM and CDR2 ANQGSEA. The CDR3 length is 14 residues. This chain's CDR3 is CSVDDGRAYNEQFF. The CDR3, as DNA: TGCAGCGTTGACGACGGGAGGGCGTACAATGAGCAGTTCTTC.

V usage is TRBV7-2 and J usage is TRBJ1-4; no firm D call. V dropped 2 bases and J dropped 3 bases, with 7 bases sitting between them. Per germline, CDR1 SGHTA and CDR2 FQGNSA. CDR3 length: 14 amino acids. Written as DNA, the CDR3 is TGTGCCAGCAGCTTAAGTTCGGCTAATGAAAAACTGTTTTTT. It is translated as CASSLSSANEKLFF.

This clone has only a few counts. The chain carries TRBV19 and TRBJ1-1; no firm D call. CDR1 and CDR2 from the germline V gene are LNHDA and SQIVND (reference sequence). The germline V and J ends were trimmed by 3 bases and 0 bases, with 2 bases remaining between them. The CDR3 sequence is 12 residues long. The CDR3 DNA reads TGTGCCAGTAGTATCTTGAACACTGAAGCTTTCTTT. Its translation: CASSILNTEAFF.

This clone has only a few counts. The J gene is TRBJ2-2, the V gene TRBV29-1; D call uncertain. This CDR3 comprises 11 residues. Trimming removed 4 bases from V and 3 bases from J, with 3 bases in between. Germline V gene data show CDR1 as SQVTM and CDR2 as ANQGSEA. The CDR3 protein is CSVAYTGELFF. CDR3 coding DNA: TGCAGCGTTGCTTACACCGGGGAGCTGTTTTTT.

DNA of the CDR3: TGTGCTAGTGCCCGACTGGCCGGTCTCTACAATGAGCAGTTCTTC. Translation: CASARLAGLYNEQFF. The J gene is TRBJ2-1, the V gene TRBV12-5; D is unresolved. The V gene's germline CDR1 is LGHNT and CDR2 FRNRAP. Trimming stripped 7 bases from V and 3 bases from J, with 16 bases between. The CDR3 spans 15 residues.

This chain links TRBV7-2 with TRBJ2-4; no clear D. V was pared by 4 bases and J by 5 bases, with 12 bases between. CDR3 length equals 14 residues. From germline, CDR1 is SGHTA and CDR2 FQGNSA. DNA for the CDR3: TGTGCCAGCAGCTCCCTGCAGGCAGAAAACATTCAGTACTTC. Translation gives CASSSLQAENIQYF. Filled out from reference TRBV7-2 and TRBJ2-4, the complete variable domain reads GAGVSQSPSNKVTEKGKDVELRCDPISGHTALYWYRQSLGQGLEFLIYFQGNSAPDKSGLPSDRFSAERTGGSVSTLTIQRTQQEDSAVYLCASSSLQAENIQYFGAGTRLSVL.

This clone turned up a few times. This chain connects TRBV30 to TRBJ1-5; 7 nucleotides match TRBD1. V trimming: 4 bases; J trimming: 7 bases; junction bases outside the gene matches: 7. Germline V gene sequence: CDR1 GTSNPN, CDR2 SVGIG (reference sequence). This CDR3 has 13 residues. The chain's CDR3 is CAWNDREDQPQHF. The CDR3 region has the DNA TGTGCCTGGAACGACAGGGAAGACCAGCCCCAGCATTTT.

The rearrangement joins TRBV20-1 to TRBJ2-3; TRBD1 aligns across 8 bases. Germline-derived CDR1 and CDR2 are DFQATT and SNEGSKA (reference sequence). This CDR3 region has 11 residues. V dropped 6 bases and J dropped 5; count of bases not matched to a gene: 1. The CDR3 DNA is TGCAGTGCAGGACAGGGAGATACGCAGTATTTT. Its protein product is CSAGQGDTQYF.

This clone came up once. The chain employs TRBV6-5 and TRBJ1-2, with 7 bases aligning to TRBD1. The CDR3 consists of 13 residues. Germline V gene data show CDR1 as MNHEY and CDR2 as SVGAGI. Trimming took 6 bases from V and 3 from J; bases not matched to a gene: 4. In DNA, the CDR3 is TGTGCCAGCAGGACAGGGTTTGACTATGGCTACACCTTC. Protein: CASRTGFDYGYTF.

CDR3 region: CAWSVIRGRPLVAGELFF. The CDR3 nucleotides are TGTGCCTGGAGTGTAATCAGGGGAAGACCTCTCGTGGCCGGGGAGCTGTTTTTT. This chain connects TRBV30 to TRBJ2-2; TRBD1 is a possible D gene (6 bases). Germline loops: CDR1 GTSNPN, CDR2 SVGIG (reference sequence). Trimming took off 0 bases at V and 6 bases at J, with 23 bases between the two ends. There are 18 residues in the CDR3.

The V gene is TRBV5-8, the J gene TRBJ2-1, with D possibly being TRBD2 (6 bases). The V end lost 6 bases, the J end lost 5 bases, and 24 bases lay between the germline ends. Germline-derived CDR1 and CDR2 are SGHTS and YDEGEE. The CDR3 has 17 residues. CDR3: CASTPTRDFRYDNEQFF. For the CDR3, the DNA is TGTGCCAGCACCCCGACTAGGGACTTTAGGTACGACAATGAGCAGTTCTTC.

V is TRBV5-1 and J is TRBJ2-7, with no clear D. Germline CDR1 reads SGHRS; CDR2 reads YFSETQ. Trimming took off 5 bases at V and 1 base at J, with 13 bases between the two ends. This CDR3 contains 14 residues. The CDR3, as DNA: TGCGCCAGCAGAAAGACGACAAGTTCCTACGAGCAGTACTTC. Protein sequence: CASRKTTSSYEQYF.

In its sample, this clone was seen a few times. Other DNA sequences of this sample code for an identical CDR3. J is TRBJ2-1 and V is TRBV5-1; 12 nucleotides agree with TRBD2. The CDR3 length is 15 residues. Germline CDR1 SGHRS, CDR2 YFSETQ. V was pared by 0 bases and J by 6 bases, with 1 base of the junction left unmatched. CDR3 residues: CASSLGLAGVNEQFF. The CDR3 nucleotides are TGCGCCAGCAGCTTGGGACTAGCGGGGGTCAATGAGCAGTTCTTC.

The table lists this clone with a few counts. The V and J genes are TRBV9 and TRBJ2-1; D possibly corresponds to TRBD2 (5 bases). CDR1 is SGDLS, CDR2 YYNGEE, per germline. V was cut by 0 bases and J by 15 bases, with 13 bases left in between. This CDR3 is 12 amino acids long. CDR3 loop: CASSVASPHLFF. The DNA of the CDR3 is TGTGCCAGCAGCGTAGCTAGCCCACATCTGTTCTTC. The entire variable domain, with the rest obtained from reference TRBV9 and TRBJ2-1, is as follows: DSGVTQTPKHLITATGQRVTLRCSPRSGDLSVYWYQQSLDQGLQFLIQYYNGEERAKGNILERFSAQQFPDLHSELNLSSLELGDSALYFCASSVASPHLFFGPGTRLTVL.

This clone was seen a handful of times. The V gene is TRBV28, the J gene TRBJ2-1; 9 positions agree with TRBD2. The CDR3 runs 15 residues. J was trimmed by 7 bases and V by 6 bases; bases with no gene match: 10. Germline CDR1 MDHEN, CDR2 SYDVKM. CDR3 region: CASRPSGLARNEQFF. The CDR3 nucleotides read TGTGCCAGCAGGCCTTCGGGACTAGCACGAAATGAGCAGTTCTTC.

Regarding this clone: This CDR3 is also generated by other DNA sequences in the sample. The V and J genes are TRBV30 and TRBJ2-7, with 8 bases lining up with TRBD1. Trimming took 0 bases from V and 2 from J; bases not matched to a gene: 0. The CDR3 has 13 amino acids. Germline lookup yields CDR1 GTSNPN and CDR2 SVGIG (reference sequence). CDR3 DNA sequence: TGTGCCTGGAGTGTACAGGGGGCCTACGAGCAGTACTTC. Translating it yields CAWSVQGAYEQYF.